This T cell receptor (beta chain) comes out of a study of CD4 and CD8 cells across lung adenocarcinoma regions. TCRdb redid the calling of the PCR reads with MiXCR, one entry per CDR3 protein. Of about 20,000 distinct CDR3 sequences in the sample, roughly half were seen once. Localized lung adenocarcinoma, a non-small cell lung cancer, affected the donors. The CDR3 covers 13 residues. Germline CDR1 is MNHNS and CDR2 is SASEGT. V lost 7 bases to trimming and J lost 0 bases, with 7 bases between them. The specimen sequenced was CD8+ T cells from the center of a lung tumor. This sequence joins TRBV6-1 and TRBJ1-3; weak D call: TRBD1 (5 bases). The TCR originated in a female donor with lung adenocarcinoma. The CD4 and CD8 labels of this study may be unreliable. CDR3 loop: CASKQGSGNTIYF. The DNA for the CDR3 is TGTGCCAGCAAGCAGGGCTCTGGAAACACCATATATTTT.